The rows below give T cell receptor beta chains drawn from one sample of a study of T cells of healthy individuals. Via MiXCR, TCRdb re-called the 5' RACE reads, giving one row per CDR3 protein. In the table there are under 70,000 distinct CDR3 sequences, roughly 14% of which are singletons. These receptors originate from a human donor in good health. Both conserved end residues are part of each CDR3. D genes are given only for firm matches. The size of a clone is reported for some rows only, either as once, few or many, or as a class for expanded clones.

TGTGCCAGCAGCCCACAGGGGGCCCTAAGCTCTGGGGCCAACGTCCTGACTTTC | CASSPQGALSSGANVLTF | TRBD1 | - | TRBJ2-6 | TRBV5-5
TGCAGCGTGACCGCCGGGGCGGGACAGCCCCAGCATTTT | CSVTAGAGQPQHF | - | - | TRBJ1-5 | TRBV29-1
TGTGCCAGCAGTCCGCTTCCGAGGGGAAACACCGGGGAGCTGTTTTTT | CASSPLPRGNTGELFF | - | many | TRBJ2-2 | TRBV12-3/TRBV12-4
TGCACCGTTCAGGGGTTCAACTATGGCTACACCTTC | CTVQGFNYGYTF | - | - | TRBJ1-2 | TRBV29-1
TGTGCCAGCAGCCGCCTAACAGGGGAAGATACGCAGTATTTT | CASSRLTGEDTQYF | TRBD1 | few | TRBJ2-3 | TRBV3-1
TGTGCCAGCAGTTACTCGGGGGTTTCCGACAATGAGCAGTTCTTC | CASSYSGVSDNEQFF | - | - | TRBJ2-1 | TRBV6-2/TRBV6-3
TGCAGTGCCGGGACCGGGACCACCGAGCAGTACTTC | CSAGTGTTEQYF | - | - | TRBJ2-7 | TRBV20-1
TGCAGTGCTTTCAGGGGAGGGGAGACCCAGTACTTC | CSAFRGGETQYF | - | many | TRBJ2-5 | TRBV20-1
TGTGCCAGCAGTGCCGGGACAGGGGTCACAGATACGCAGTATTTT | CASSAGTGVTDTQYF | TRBD1 | many | TRBJ2-3 | TRBV2
TGCGCCGTCCGCGGACAGGGGAACACAGATACGCAGTATTTT | CAVRGQGNTDTQYF | TRBD1 | once | TRBJ2-3 | TRBV5-1
TGTGCCAGCAGTTCTAGCGGGGGGGCCGGAGATACGCAGTATTTT | CASSSSGGAGDTQYF | TRBD2 | many | TRBJ2-3 | TRBV7-2
TGCGCCAGCAGTCGGACAGGAGGGGAGACCGGGGAGCTGTTTTTT | CASSRTGGETGELFF | - | - | TRBJ2-2 | TRBV4-3
TGTGCCAGCAGCTCGAGGGGCAGGGAAGAGATTCAGTACTTC | CASSSRGREEIQYF | - | - | TRBJ2-4 | TRBV5-6
TGTGCCAGCAGCCCCATGTCCCCTTTCAACCGGGACGACTCCGGCTACACCTTC | CASSPMSPFNRDDSGYTF | - | - | TRBJ1-2 | TRBV9
TGTGCCACCAGCAGAGAAGCTAGCGGGAGGGCTTACAATGAGCAGTTCTTC | CATSREASGRAYNEQFF | TRBD2 | many | TRBJ2-1 | TRBV15
TGTGCCAGCAGCTTTAATGGGGGGAACACTGAAGCTTTCTTT | CASSFNGGNTEAFF | - | many | TRBJ1-1 | TRBV5-5
TGTGCCAGCAGCCAAGACGGGTTGGGGCAGTACTTC | CASSQDGLGQYF | - | - | TRBJ2-7 | TRBV14
TGTGCCAGCACCACTAGGAAGGTCCCGGGGGCAGATACGCAGTATTTT | CASTTRKVPGADTQYF | - | few | TRBJ2-3 | TRBV7-2
TGTGCCAGCAGTTACGCGAGACAGGTCCAGGGCGACAATGAGCAGTTCTTC | CASSYARQVQGDNEQFF | - | many | TRBJ2-1 | TRBV6-5
TGCAGTGCTAGAGATCACGGGGGGAACGGCTACACCTTC | CSARDHGGNGYTF | - | - | TRBJ1-2 | TRBV20-1